This T cell receptor beta chain was obtained from a study of T-cell reconstitution after alpha-beta-depleted transplantation in children. Broader study findings: For some patients, TCRbeta diversity was high at day 60 because of recipient T cells and thymic progenitors that survived. Newly produced T cells mostly provided counts and TCRbeta diversity after one year, as hyperexpanded clones declined. Several hundred graft clones that had expanded were reportedly the source of alpha-beta T cells about two months after transplant.

The trim removed 7 bases at V and 1 base at J, leaving 8 bases unmatched. The CDR3 totals 15 residues. Looked up from germline, CDR1 is DFQATT and CDR2 is SNEGSKA (reference sequence). This clonotype has just a few counts. Its antigen remains unidentified. Unique molecular identifiers were built into the TCRbeta library. TCRdb re-called the PCR reads with MiXCR, one entry per CDR3 protein. The data contain 350,000 to 500,000 distinct CDR3 sequences, roughly 44% of them singletons. This sequence was found in a girl aged 2 to 9 with aplastic anemia, due to receive a stem cell transplant. The material was PBMCs, obtained before TCRalphabeta/CD19-depleted stem cell transplant. The gene calls are TRBV20-1 and TRBJ2-1; 9 bases fit TRBD1. This CDR3 reads CSVTPGQGSYNEQFF. As DNA, the CDR3 is TGCAGTGTTACCCCGGGACAGGGTTCCTACAATGAGCAGTTCTTC.